Each of the 30 T cell receptor beta chains below was sequenced from the same sample in a study of T cell responses to AZD1222 COVID-19 vaccine (dated by TCRdb to 2020 to 2023). The time point label, as the study defines it: baseline before first vaccination. The receptor library was made with the immunoSEQ multiplex PCR assay. Entries here come from immuneACCESS through TCRdb and include only in-frame sequences with V and J called. Some clones fail to appear in such tables; in the studies checked, an unresolved V gene covers under half of the shortfall, and the cause of the remainder is unknown. Recorded for this sample are approximately 100,000 clones; around nine tenths of them occurred a single time. Around 1.3% of the sample is taken by the ten largest. The sample here was peripheral blood, taken on day 0 of AZD1222 vaccination. These receptors originate from an adult in good health.

The genes are TRBV19 and TRBJ1-4; tentative D call: TRBD1 (6 bases). The CDR3 is 15 amino acids. The V end lost 6 bases, the J end lost 5 bases, and 16 bases lay between the germline ends. CDR1 is LNHDA, CDR2 SQIVND, per germline (reference sequence). DNA of the CDR3: TGTGCCAGTAGGGTTCGGGACATGCGAAATGAAAAACTGTTTTTT. Translating it yields CASRVRDMRNEKLFF.

This clone has a handful of counts. The chain's CDR3 is CASSLGLAGTYEQYF. In DNA form, the CDR3 reads TGTGCCAGCAGCTTAGGACTAGCGGGCACCTACGAGCAGTACTTC. The V gene is TRBV11-2, the J gene TRBJ2-7; 10 positions match TRBD2. Germline V gives CDR1 SGHAT, CDR2 FQNNGV. The CDR3 extends over 15 amino acids. V trimming: 1 base; J trimming: 2 bases; junction bases outside the gene matches: 2.

CDR3 sequence (DNA): TGTGCCAGCAGCCAAGATTATATTCAGGGGCGCACTGAAGCTTTCTTT. As protein: CASSQDYIQGRTEAFF. V is TRBV14 and J is TRBJ1-1, with a possible D match to TRBD1 (6 bases). Trimming took off 0 bases at V and 4 bases at J, with 15 bases between the two ends. Germline V gives CDR1 SGHDN, CDR2 FVKESK. The CDR3 extends over 16 amino acids.

The chain is built from TRBV10-3 and TRBJ2-7; 14 positions agree with TRBD2. Germline CDR1 reads ENHRY; CDR2 reads SYGVKD. The V segment lost 5 bases and the J segment 7 bases; nucleotides outside the gene matches: 7. This CDR3 is built from 15 residues. The CDR3 sequence is CAISTTSGGAGEQYF. The CDR3 DNA reads TGTGCCATCAGTACGACTAGCGGGGGGGCAGGTGAGCAGTACTTC.

The V call is TRBV15, the J call TRBJ2-3; 11 bases fit TRBD2. This CDR3 has 17 residues. V gave up 1 base and J gave up 7 bases; unmatched junction bases: 10. Germline values: CDR1 LNHNV, CDR2 YYDKDF (reference sequence). CDR3 protein: CATSRGDSGLAGNTQYF. In DNA form, the CDR3 reads TGTGCCACCAGCAGAGGAGACTCAGGACTAGCGGGTAATACGCAGTATTTT.

This sequence joins TRBV10-3 and TRBJ1-2; the match to TRBD1 covers 10 bases. The CDR3 extends over 14 amino acids. The junction had 1 base not matched to a gene; V was cut back by 2 bases and J by 4 bases. Germline assignment: CDR1 ENHRY and CDR2 SYGVKD. The CDR3, as DNA: TGTGCCATCAGTGAGGGACAGGGGGTCTATGGCTACACCTTC. Amino acid sequence: CAISEGQGVYGYTF.

This clone was recorded once. V usage is TRBV9 and J usage is TRBJ2-3, with D maybe TRBD1 (6 bases). Trimming took off 7 bases at V and 0 bases at J, with 12 bases between the two ends. The germline gives CDR1 SGDLS, CDR2 YYNGEE. This CDR3 region has 14 residues. CDR3 bases: TGTGCCAGCGGCGGACAGATTAGCACAGATACGCAGTATTTT. Translating it yields CASGGQISTDTQYF.

The rearrangement links TRBV2 to TRBJ1-3, with no clear D. Trimming pared 4 bases from V and 0 bases from J, leaving 7 bases between. Germline assignment: CDR1 SNHLY and CDR2 FYNNEI. This CDR3 spans 14 amino acids. In nucleotides, the CDR3 is TGTGCCAGCAGTGCCGGCCGCTCTGGAAACACCATATATTTT. Translated: CASSAGRSGNTIYF.

The rearrangement uses TRBV20-1 and TRBJ2-7; tentatively, D is TRBD2 (5 bases). The CDR3 runs to 11 residues. V shed 6 bases and J shed 6 bases, with 12 bases lying between them. Germline V gives CDR1 DFQATT, CDR2 SNEGSKA (reference sequence). CDR3 nucleotides: TGCAGTGCAGGTAGCGAGGGCGAGCAGTACTTC. Translated: CSAGSEGEQYF.

The chain couples TRBV6-6 to TRBJ2-2; 7 bases line up with TRBD2. The germline gives CDR1 MNHNY, CDR2 SVGAGI (reference sequence). The trim removed 2 bases at V and 5 bases at J, leaving 2 bases unmatched. CDR3 size: 14 residues. This CDR3 is CASSYLGGTGELFF. Here the CDR3 DNA reads TGTGCCAGCAGTTACCTCGGGGGGACCGGGGAGCTGTTTTTT.

The rearrangement uses TRBV19 and TRBJ1-1; D call uncertain. CDR1 LNHDA and CDR2 SQIVND come from the germline V gene (reference sequence). V lost 4 bases, J lost 0 bases, and 9 bases lay in between. The CDR3 loop spans 14 amino acids. CDR3 protein: CASSNGVLNTEAFF. CDR3 DNA sequence: TGTGCCAGTAGTAACGGGGTCCTGAACACTGAAGCTTTCTTT. The full variable domain, its missing parts supplied by reference TRBV19 and TRBJ1-1, is DGGITQSPKYLFRKEGQNVTLSCEQNLNHDAMYWYRQDPGQGLRLIYYSQIVNDFQKGDIAEGYSVSREKKESFPLTVTSAQKNPTAFYLCASSNGVLNTEAFFGQGTRLTVV.

The chain uses TRBV7-9 and TRBJ1-4; D gene uncertain. The CDR3 is 12 residues long. Germline V gives CDR1 SEHNR, CDR2 FQNEAQ (reference sequence). V was trimmed by 6 bases and J by 8 bases, leaving 10 bases between them. CDR3 coding DNA: TGTGCCAGCAGGTCCCGAGGGGAAAAACTGTTTTTT. Translation gives CASRSRGEKLFF. The variable domain in full, with the rest retrieved from reference TRBV7-9 and TRBJ1-4, is DTGVSQNPRHKITKRGQNVTFRCDPISEHNRLYWYRQTLGQGPEFLTYFQNEAQLEKSRLLSDRFSAERPKGSFSTLEIQRTEQGDSAMYLCASRSRGEKLFFGSGTQLSVL.

This rearrangement joins TRBV19 to TRBJ1-1, with no clear D. V lost 3 bases to trimming and J lost 1 base, with 9 bases between them. Germline CDR1 reads LNHDA; CDR2 reads SQIVND (reference sequence). This CDR3 contains 14 residues. CDR3 DNA sequence: TGTGCCAGTAGTATCCAACTCACGAACACTGAAGCTTTCTTT. It encodes CASSIQLTNTEAFF.

The gene calls are TRBV7-9 and TRBJ1-4; 9 nucleotides agree with TRBD1. Germline V gene lookup returns CDR1 SEHNR and CDR2 FQNEAQ (reference sequence). V lost 5 bases and J lost 5; bases outside the gene matches: 3. This CDR3 has 14 amino acids. CDR3 DNA sequence: TGTGCCAGCAGCCCGGGACAGGGAAATGAAAAACTGTTTTTT. Residues: CASSPGQGNEKLFF. Full variable domain (missing parts from reference TRBV7-9 and TRBJ1-4): DTGVSQNPRHKITKRGQNVTFRCDPISEHNRLYWYRQTLGQGPEFLTYFQNEAQLEKSRLLSDRFSAERPKGSFSTLEIQRTEQGDSAMYLCASSPGQGNEKLFFGSGTQLSVL.

V usage is TRBV7-8 and J usage is TRBJ2-2; TRBD1 aligns across 7 bases. Germline V gene lookup returns CDR1 SGHVS and CDR2 FQNEAQ. The V segment lost 4 bases and the J segment 1 base; nucleotides outside the gene matches: 3. The CDR3 runs 15 residues. CDR3 in amino acids: CASSSRTGNTGELFF. The CDR3 DNA is TGTGCCAGCAGCTCTCGGACAGGGAACACCGGGGAGCTGTTTTTT.

The rearrangement uses TRBV12-5 and TRBJ1-5; no definite D call. Germline assignment: CDR1 LGHNT and CDR2 FRNRAP. Trimming left V 7 bases short and J 2 bases short, with 9 bases between. The CDR3 has 13 amino acids. CDR3 in DNA: TGTGCTAGTGCCCATGACGGCAATCAGCCCCAGCATTTT. This sequence encodes CASAHDGNQPQHF. Supplemented by reference TRBV12-5 and TRBJ1-5, the full variable domain reads DARVTQTPRHKVTEMGQEVTMRCQPILGHNTVFWYRQTMMQGLELLAYFRNRAPLDDSGMPKDRFSAEMPDATLATLKIQPSEPRDSAVYFCASAHDGNQPQHFGDGTRLSIL.

This clone was seen only once. The chain joins TRBV10-2 to TRBJ2-1, with TRBD2 identical over 9 bases. The CDR3 is 18 amino acids. J was trimmed by 2 bases and V by 7 bases; bases with no gene match: 15. Germline CDR1 and CDR2: WSHSY and SAAADI. CDR3 DNA: TGCGCCAGCAACGGACACCGAAGACTAGCGGATACCTACAATGAGCAGTTCTTC. Translation gives CASNGHRRLADTYNEQFF.

This chain links TRBV11-3 with TRBJ2-4; 7 bases line up with TRBD1. V was clipped by 2 bases and J by 8 bases; unmatched bases: 12. Germline assignment: CDR1 SGHNT and CDR2 YENEEA. The CDR3 runs 16 residues. CDR3 bases: TGTGCCAGCAGCTTATCGACCGGGGACAGCAGGCACATTCAGTACTTC. Translated: CASSLSTGDSRHIQYF.

The chain joins TRBV28 to TRBJ1-2; 7 bases map to TRBD1. The CDR3 is made up of 16 amino acids. CDR1 is MDHEN, CDR2 SYDVKM, per germline. The J segment lost 4 bases and the V segment lost 5 bases, leaving 13 bases of the junction unmatched. CDR3 bases: TGTGCCAGCAGTCATTCCTCGACAGGGTTACTCTATGGCTACACCTTC. Protein product: CASSHSSTGLLYGYTF.

CDR3 sequence (DNA): TGCGCCAGCAAACTAATCGAGCTTAACTATGGCTACACCTTC. Protein sequence: CASKLIELNYGYTF. The J gene is TRBJ1-2, the V gene TRBV5-1; no definite D call. The V gene lost 6 bases and the J gene lost 1 base, with 13 bases spanning the gap. Germline V gene lookup returns CDR1 SGHRS and CDR2 YFSETQ. This CDR3 is built from 14 residues.

This clone was counted only a few times. The CDR3: CASTGEFPHNYGYTF. In DNA, the CDR3 is TGTGCCAGCACTGGCGAGTTCCCCCATAACTATGGCTACACCTTC. The chain employs TRBV6-6 and TRBJ1-2, with unresolved D. This CDR3 is built from 15 residues. The germline gives CDR1 MNHNY, CDR2 SVGAGI (reference sequence). V lost 7 bases, J lost 1 base, and 16 bases lay in between.

The rearrangement joins TRBV5-6 to TRBJ2-3; the match to TRBD2 covers 7 bases. This CDR3 comprises 14 residues. The V gene's germline CDR1 is SGHDT and CDR2 YYEEEE. The V and J ends lost 8 bases and 2 bases, in that order; junction bases with no gene match: 8. The chain's CDR3 is CASTPGGNTDTQYF. The CDR3, as DNA: TGTGCCAGTACCCCCGGGGGGAACACAGATACGCAGTATTTT.

The CDR3 coding sequence is TGTGCCAGCAGCCAAGGGACTGCAGAGACCCAGTACTTC. As protein: CASSQGTAETQYF. The chain couples TRBV7-2 to TRBJ2-5; perhaps TRBD2 as D (6 bases). The CDR3 spans 13 residues. From germline, CDR1 is SGHTA and CDR2 FQGNSA. Trimming stripped 5 bases from V and 4 bases from J, with 11 bases between.

The chain combines TRBV5-1 with TRBJ2-1; 7 nucleotides align to TRBD2. The germline gives CDR1 SGHRS, CDR2 YFSETQ. The CDR3 extends over 17 amino acids. V trimming: 4 bases; J trimming: 5 bases; junction bases outside the gene matches: 15. DNA for the CDR3: TGCGCCAGCAGCGGATACGGTAGCGGGCCGTATAACAATGAGCAGTTCTTC. It is translated as CASSGYGSGPYNNEQFF.

V is TRBV7-9 and J is TRBJ2-6; maybe TRBD1 (6 bases). There are 19 residues in the CDR3. The V gene lost 1 base and the J gene lost 2 bases, with 18 bases spanning the gap. Germline assignment: CDR1 SEHNR and CDR2 FQNEAQ (reference sequence). The CDR3 loop reads CASSLGAQGKGTGANVLTF. CDR3 nucleotides: TGTGCCAGCAGCTTAGGAGCCCAGGGGAAGGGCACTGGGGCCAACGTCCTGACTTTC. Supplemented by reference TRBV7-9 and TRBJ2-6, the full variable domain reads DTGVSQNPRHKITKRGQNVTFRCDPISEHNRLYWYRQTLGQGPEFLTYFQNEAQLEKSRLLSDRFSAERPKGSFSTLEIQRTEQGDSAMYLCASSLGAQGKGTGANVLTFGAGSRLTVL.

This chain links TRBV6-5 with TRBJ1-1; D uncertain. Germline V gene lookup returns CDR1 MNHEY and CDR2 SVGAGI. The ends were cut back, 0 bases at V and 3 bases at J, with 11 bases in the middle. The CDR3 sequence is 15 residues long. The CDR3 loop is CASSYSSRLDTEAFF. Written as DNA, the CDR3 is TGTGCCAGCAGTTACTCGTCCCGTCTGGACACTGAAGCTTTCTTT.

Only one count was recorded for this clone. The chain uses TRBV4-1 and TRBJ2-1; TRBD1 aligns across 7 bases. The CDR3 covers 15 residues. In germline, CDR1 is MGHRA, CDR2 YSYEKL. V trimming: 4 bases; J trimming: 0 bases; junction bases outside the gene matches: 3. In nucleotides, the CDR3 is TGCGCCAGCAGCCTTGACAGGGTCTCCTACAATGAGCAGTTCTTC. It encodes CASSLDRVSYNEQFF.

The rearrangement joins TRBV28 to TRBJ1-3; no clear D gene. Germline CDR1 reads MDHEN; CDR2 reads SYDVKM. Trimming took 2 bases from V and 2 from J, leaving 7 bases between them. The CDR3 consists of 14 residues. CDR3 DNA: TGTGCCAGCAGTTTACCGGGAACTGGAAACACCATATATTTT. Translated: CASSLPGTGNTIYF.

The chain uses TRBV7-2 and TRBJ2-7; 9 bases map to TRBD1. The V segment lost 5 bases and the J segment 6 bases; nucleotides outside the gene matches: 8. Germline V gene sequence: CDR1 SGHTA, CDR2 FQGNSA. The length of the CDR3 is 14 residues. CDR3 nucleotide sequence: TGTGCCAGCAGCAGGGACAGGGTTGACTTCGAGCAGTACTTC. Translated: CASSRDRVDFEQYF.

The chain uses TRBV28 and TRBJ2-7; 8 nucleotides agree with TRBD2. There are 13 residues in the CDR3. J lost 2 bases, V lost 6 bases, and 3 bases had no gene match. Germline V CDR1 and CDR2: MDHEN, SYDVKM. The CDR3 sequence: CASSRGGAYEQYF. The CDR3 DNA reads as TGTGCCAGCAGCCGGGGGGGTGCCTACGAGCAGTACTTC.